This TCR beta chain was sequenced in a study of T cell responses to AZD1222 COVID-19 vaccine. Here immunoSEQ multiplex PCR was the method, and the copy in TCRdb shows in-frame clones only, minus some. The sample yields about 160,000 clones, over 75% seen once. Per the germline V gene, CDR1 is SGHRS and CDR2 is YFSETQ. This CDR3 spans 14 amino acids. Trimming shortened V by 3 bases and J by 4 bases, and 13 bases separated the two germline ends. The sequencing used peripheral blood, collected on day 0 of AZD1222 vaccination. This TCR derives from an adult in good health. V gene TRBV5-1 combines with J gene TRBJ1-1; D remains ambiguous. The CDR3 spells CASSSYLLGTEAFF. Here the CDR3 DNA reads TGCGCCAGCAGCTCGTATCTGCTGGGCACTGAAGCTTTCTTT.